This T cell receptor (beta chain) was observed in a study of blood T cell repertoires in COVID-19 (dated by TCRdb to 2018 to 2021). For the wider study: The collaborator samples originated in the United States, Italy and Spain and spanned the acute and convalescent phases of COVID-19. The prospective study material was composed of cDNA or gDNA derived from T cells, B-cell-depleted T cells, or PBMCs. The dataset comprised deeply sampled blood TCRbeta repertoires from subjects exposed to, actively infected with, or recovered from COVID-19. The repertoires were made available in a free public database intended to serve as a resource for research on the immune response to SARS-CoV-2. Samples came from the ongoing ImmuneRACE study (first 160 participants) plus 1,254 subjects from 6 global collaborators. The sample metadata nearly always contained a de-identified subject ID, COVID-19 status, age in years and sex. Where HLA class I and class II types were available, the types were taken from metadata supplied by the sample provider, not from assay-based typing. The study at large found these results: How much clinical and demographic metadata was included differed by source and by participant, and the metadata was provided uncurated.

Collaborating institutions collected whole blood in K2EDTA tubes following their own protocols. For TCRbeta analysis, collaborators shipped samples in one of three forms: frozen whole blood, isolated PBMCs, or DNA extracted from either of those sample types. Via the germline V gene (reference sequence), CDR1 is LNHDA and CDR2 SQIVND. The CDR3 runs 13 residues from the cysteine to the phenylalanine. The DNA shown is the 39-base CDR3, in frame from base 1. Trimmed from V: 9 bases; trimmed from J: 7 bases; junction bases lacking a gene match: 9. The immunoSEQ Assay, a bias-controlled multiplex PCR, was used to amplify TCRbeta CDR3 regions from genomic DNA. On the study's bioinformatics: The number of nucleated cells in each sample was estimated by amplification of reference gene primers within the assay. Sequence reads were collapsed and filtered to measure the absolute abundance of every unique TCRbeta CDR3 rearrangement. For each sample, productive Simpson clonality was calculated as the square root of Simpson's diversity index across productive rearrangements. TCRdb's version of the immuneACCESS table is confined to in-frame rearrangements and falls short of the full clone set. An unresolved V gene accounts for under half of the shortfall where checked; the remainder is of unknown origin. V, J and clone size derive from that table, while D and trimming were established from the DNA sequence. The sample data list around 260,000 clones, and about nine tenths of these were observed just once. In total, the top ten clones hold about 3% of the sample.

In regard to this clone: Its antigen target is currently unknown. Base-call qualities are not available, and no considerably larger clone is one nucleotide away.

The rearranged segments are TRBV19 and TRBJ2-3; 8 bases in between match TRBD1. This receptor was identified in a woman aged 30 to 39 with active or convalescent COVID-19. Sequencing input: peripheral blood. In nucleotides, the sequence is TGTGCCAGCCGGCCAGGGGGCACGTATACGCAGTATTTT. The encoded protein is CASRPGGTYTQYF.